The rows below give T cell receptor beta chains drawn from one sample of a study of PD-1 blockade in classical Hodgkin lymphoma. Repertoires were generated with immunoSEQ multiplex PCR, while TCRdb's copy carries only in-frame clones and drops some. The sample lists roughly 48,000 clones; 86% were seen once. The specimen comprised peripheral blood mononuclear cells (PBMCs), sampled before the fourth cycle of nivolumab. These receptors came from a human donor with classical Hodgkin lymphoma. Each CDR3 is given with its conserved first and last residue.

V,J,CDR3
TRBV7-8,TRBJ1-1,CASSPGQNTEAFF
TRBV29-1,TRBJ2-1,CSVGPQPLFF
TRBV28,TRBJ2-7,CASSLYGMGGEQYF
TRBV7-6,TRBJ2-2,CASTDSGLSTGELFF
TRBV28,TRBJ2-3,CASSPWTSGGADTQYF
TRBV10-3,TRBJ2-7,CAISESYGQGYEQYF
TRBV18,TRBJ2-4,CASLGVNIQYF
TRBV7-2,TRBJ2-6,CASSLETRQFSGANVLTF
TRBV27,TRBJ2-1,CASSLYPPRDEQFF
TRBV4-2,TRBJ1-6,CASSHYKTDGRSSSYNSPLHF
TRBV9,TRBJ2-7,CASSAPGQDQKKYF
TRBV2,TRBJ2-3,CASPSSGGARTDTQYF
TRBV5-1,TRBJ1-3,CASSLDSFGNTIYF
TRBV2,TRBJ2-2,CASSEAATGELFF
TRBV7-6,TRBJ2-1,CASSLAGTYNEQFF
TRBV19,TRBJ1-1,CASSVTGNTEAFF
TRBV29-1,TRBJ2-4,CSVTGQLYKNIQYF
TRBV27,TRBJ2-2,CASSLFRGPTGELFF
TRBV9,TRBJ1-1,CASSVAGGNTEAFF
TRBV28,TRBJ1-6,CASRITQGSFKSPLHF
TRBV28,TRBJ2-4,CASSLVTGKQNIQYF
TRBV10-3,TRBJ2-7,CAISVEGMNEQYF
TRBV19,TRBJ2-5,CASSLIGTVKETQYF
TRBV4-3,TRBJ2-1,CASSTLAGGPSNEQFF
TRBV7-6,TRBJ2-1,CASSLVIHNEQFF
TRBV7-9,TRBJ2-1,CASSLGQGQFF
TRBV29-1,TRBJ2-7,CSVEVGYEQYF
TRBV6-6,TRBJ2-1,CASSATSGSSVNEQFF
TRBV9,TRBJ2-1,CASSVDFGDIYNEQFF
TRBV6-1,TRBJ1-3,CASSVVNTIYF
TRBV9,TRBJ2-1,CASSRTYNEQFF
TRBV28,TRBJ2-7,CASSFGGRWEQYF
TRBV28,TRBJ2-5,CASSGASGRETQYF
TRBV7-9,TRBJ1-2,CASSLARGPVDYGYTF
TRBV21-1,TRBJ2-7,CASSKGMGDRGYEQYF
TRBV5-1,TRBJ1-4,CASSLAGSYEKLFF
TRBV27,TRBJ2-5,CASSFIQEETQYF